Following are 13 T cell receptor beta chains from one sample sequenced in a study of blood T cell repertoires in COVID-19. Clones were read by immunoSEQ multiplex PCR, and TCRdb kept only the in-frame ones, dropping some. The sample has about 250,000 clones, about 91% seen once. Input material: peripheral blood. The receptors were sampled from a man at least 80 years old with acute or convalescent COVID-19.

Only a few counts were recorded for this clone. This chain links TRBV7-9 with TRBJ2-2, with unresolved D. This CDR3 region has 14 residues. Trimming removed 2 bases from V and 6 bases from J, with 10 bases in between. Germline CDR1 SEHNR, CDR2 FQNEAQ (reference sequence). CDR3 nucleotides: TGTGCCAGCAGCTTAAGTGCTCCGGCCGGGGAGCTGTTTTTT. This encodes CASSLSAPAGELFF.

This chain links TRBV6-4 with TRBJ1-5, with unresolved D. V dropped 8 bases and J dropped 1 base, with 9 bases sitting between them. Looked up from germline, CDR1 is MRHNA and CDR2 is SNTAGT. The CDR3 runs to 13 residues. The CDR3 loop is CASGEASNQPQHF. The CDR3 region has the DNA TGTGCCAGCGGGGAGGCAAGCAATCAGCCCCAGCATTTT.

CDR3 DNA sequence: TGTGCCAGTTGGAAAAGACAGGGGCCCTATGGCTACACCTTC. This gives the protein CASWKRQGPYGYTF. The rearrangement joins TRBV6-5 to TRBJ1-2, with 8 nucleotides matching TRBD1. V was pared by 9 bases and J by 4 bases, with 10 bases of the junction left unmatched. The CDR3 totals 14 residues. Germline CDR1 is MNHEY and CDR2 is SVGAGI.

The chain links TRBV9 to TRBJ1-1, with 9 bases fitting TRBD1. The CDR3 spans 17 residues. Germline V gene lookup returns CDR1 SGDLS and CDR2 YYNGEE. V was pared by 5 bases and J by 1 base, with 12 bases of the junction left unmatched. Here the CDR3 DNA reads TGTGCCAGCAGATCCGTCCCGGGACAGGGAACGAACACTGAAGCTTTCTTT. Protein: CASRSVPGQGTNTEAFF.

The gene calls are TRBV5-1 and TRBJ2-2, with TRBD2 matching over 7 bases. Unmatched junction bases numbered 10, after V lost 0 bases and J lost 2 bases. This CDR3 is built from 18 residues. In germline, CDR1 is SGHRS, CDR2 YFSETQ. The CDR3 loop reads CASSLGGTTTRNTGELFF. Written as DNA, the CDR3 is TGCGCCAGCAGCTTGGGAGGGACTACGACTCGAAACACCGGGGAGCTGTTTTTT.

CDR3 region: CASSQEALAGGSNEQFF. The DNA of the CDR3 is TGCGCCAGCAGCCAAGAGGCCCTAGCGGGAGGGTCGAATGAGCAGTTCTTC. This rearrangement joins TRBV4-1 to TRBJ2-1; 12 nucleotides match TRBD2. Germline CDR1 and CDR2: MGHRA and YSYEKL. Unmatched junction bases numbered 7, after V lost 0 bases and J lost 7 bases. This CDR3 comprises 17 residues.

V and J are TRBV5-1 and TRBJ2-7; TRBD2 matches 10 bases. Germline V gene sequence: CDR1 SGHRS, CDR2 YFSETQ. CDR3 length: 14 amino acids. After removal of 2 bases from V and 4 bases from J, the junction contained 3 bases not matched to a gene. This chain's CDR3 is CASSFLAGDYEQYF. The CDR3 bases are TGCGCCAGCAGCTTTCTAGCGGGAGATTACGAGCAGTACTTC.

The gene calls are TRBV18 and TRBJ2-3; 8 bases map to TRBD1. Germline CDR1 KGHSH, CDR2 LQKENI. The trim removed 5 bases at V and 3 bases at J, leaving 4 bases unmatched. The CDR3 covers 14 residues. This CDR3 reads CASSERQGTDTQYF. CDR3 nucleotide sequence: TGTGCCAGCTCAGAGCGACAGGGGACAGATACGCAGTATTTT.

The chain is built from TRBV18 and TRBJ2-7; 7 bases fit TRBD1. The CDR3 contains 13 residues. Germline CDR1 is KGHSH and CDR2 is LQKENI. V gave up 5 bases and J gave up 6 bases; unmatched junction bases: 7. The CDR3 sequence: CASSSPTGREQYF. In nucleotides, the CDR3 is TGTGCCAGCTCATCTCCGACAGGGCGCGAGCAGTACTTC.

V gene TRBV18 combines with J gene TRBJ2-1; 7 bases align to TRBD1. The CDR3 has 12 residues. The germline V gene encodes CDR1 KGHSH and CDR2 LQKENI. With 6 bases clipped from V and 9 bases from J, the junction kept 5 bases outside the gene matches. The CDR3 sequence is CASSTGQGEQFF. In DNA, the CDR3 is TGTGCCAGCTCGACAGGGCAGGGTGAGCAGTTCTTC.

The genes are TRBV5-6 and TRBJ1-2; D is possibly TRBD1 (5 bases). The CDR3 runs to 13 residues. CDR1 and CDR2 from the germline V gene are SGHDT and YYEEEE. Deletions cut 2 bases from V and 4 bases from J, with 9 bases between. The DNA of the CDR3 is TGTGCCAGCAGCTTAGGGACTGCCTATGGCTACACCTTC. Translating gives CASSLGTAYGYTF.

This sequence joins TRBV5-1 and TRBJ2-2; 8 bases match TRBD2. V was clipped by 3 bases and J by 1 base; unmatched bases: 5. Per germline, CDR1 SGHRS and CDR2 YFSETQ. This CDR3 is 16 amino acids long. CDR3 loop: CASSSLAGGNTGELFF. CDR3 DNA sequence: TGCGCCAGCAGCTCCCTGGCGGGAGGGAACACCGGGGAGCTGTTTTTT.

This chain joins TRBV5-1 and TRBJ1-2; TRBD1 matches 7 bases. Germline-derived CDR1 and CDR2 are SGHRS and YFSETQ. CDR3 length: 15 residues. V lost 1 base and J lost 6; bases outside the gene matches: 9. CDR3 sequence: CASSLSGRGFDGYTF. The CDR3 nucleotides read TGCGCCAGCAGCTTGAGCGGCAGGGGGTTTGATGGCTACACCTTC.